The rows below give T cell receptor beta chains drawn from one sample of a study of response to subunit inactivated influenza vaccine. TCRdb redid the calling of the RT-PCR reads with MiXCR, one entry per CDR3 protein. The top ten hold 5.5% to 7% of the sample, which has hundreds of thousands of distinct CDR3 sequences, around 14% seen once. Specimen: PBMCs from blood, collected 14 to 15 days before vaccination. These receptors all come from a man over 45 who received an inactivated influenza vaccine. Both conserved end residues are part of each CDR3. A D gene is named only where the DNA matches it firmly. Only part of the rows carry a size: once, few, many, or a class if the clone is expanded.

v_call,clone_size,d_call,j_call,cdr3_aa,cdr3_nt
TRBV27,few,.,TRBJ2-7,CASSLWGWRAYRPGEQYF,TGTGCCAGCAGTTTATGGGGGTGGAGGGCATACCGCCCTGGCGAGCAGTACTTC
TRBV12-3/TRBV12-4,.,.,TRBJ1-5,CASSGTHNQPQHF,TGTGCCAGCAGTGGGACTCACAATCAGCCCCAGCATTTT
TRBV29-1,many,.,TRBJ2-3,CSVEGSLREELKGTDTQYF,TGCAGCGTTGAAGGGAGCCTAAGGGAGGAGCTCAAGGGCACAGATACGCAGTATTTT
TRBV9,many,.,TRBJ1-2,CASSVGGGRLSYGYTF,TGTGCCAGCAGCGTAGGTGGGGGGCGTTTAAGCTATGGCTACACCTTC
TRBV4-3,.,.,TRBJ2-4,CASSHNLGGQVAKNIQYF,TGCGCCAGCAGCCATAACTTGGGGGGCCAGGTAGCCAAAAACATTCAGTACTTC
TRBV12-3/TRBV12-4,many,TRBD1,TRBJ1-6,CASSPPGQGTPLHF,TGTGCCAGCAGTCCTCCGGGACAGGGTACACCCCTCCACTTT
TRBV29-1,few,TRBD1,TRBJ2-7,CSARTGPSYEQYF,TGCAGCGCACGGACAGGACCCTCCTACGAGCAGTACTTC
TRBV7-2,many,.,TRBJ1-6,CASSLLGNSPLHF,TGTGCCAGCAGCTTGTTGGGAAATTCACCCCTCCACTTT
TRBV5-1,.,.,TRBJ1-4,CASRQAATNEKLFF,TGCGCCAGCAGACAGGCGGCAACTAATGAAAAACTGTTTTTT
TRBV7-2,.,TRBD1,TRBJ1-1,CASSLDDRDYTEAFF,TGTGCCAGCAGCTTAGATGACAGGGACTACACTGAAGCTTTCTTT
TRBV10-3,.,TRBD1,TRBJ1-6,CAISEQGHSPLHF,TGTGCCATCAGTGAACAGGGGCATTCACCCCTCCACTTT
TRBV5-5,few,TRBD2,TRBJ2-7,CASSSRPTSGSSYEQYF,TGTGCCAGCAGTTCGCGCCCCACTAGCGGGAGCTCCTACGAGCAGTACTTC
TRBV7-2,few,.,TRBJ2-1,CASSLFGGASYNEQFF,TGTGCCAGCAGCCTGTTTGGCGGAGCCTCCTACAATGAGCAGTTCTTC
TRBV4-2,many,.,TRBJ2-1,CASSQEVQGNEQFF,TGTGCCAGCAGCCAAGAGGTACAGGGCAATGAGCAGTTCTTC
TRBV27,.,.,TRBJ2-5,CASKGRQGPRETQYF,TGTGCCAGCAAAGGGCGGCAGGGCCCTCGAGAGACCCAGTACTTC
TRBV28,.,TRBD2,TRBJ2-2,CASRMGTSGTGELFF,TGTGCCAGCAGGATGGGGACTAGTGGCACCGGGGAGCTGTTTTTT
TRBV11-2,.,TRBD1,TRBJ2-5,CASSHRVPRTGAGGTQYF,TGTGCCAGCAGCCACCGTGTACCTAGGACAGGGGCAGGGGGGACCCAGTACTTC
TRBV27,.,TRBD2,TRBJ2-4,CASSLSFGRAMAKNIQYF,TGTGCCAGCAGTTTATCGTTTGGGAGGGCCATGGCCAAAAACATTCAGTACTTC
TRBV4-1,few,.,TRBJ2-1,CASSFGHAEENEQFF,TGCGCCAGCAGCTTCGGTCACGCGGAGGAAAATGAGCAGTTCTTC
TRBV7-2,.,TRBD1,TRBJ1-1,CASSWGDRMNTEAFF,TGTGCCAGCAGCTGGGGGGACAGAATGAACACTGAAGCTTTCTTT
TRBV4-1,many,.,TRBJ2-1,CASRSYNEQFF,TGCGCCAGTCGTTCCTACAATGAGCAGTTCTTC
TRBV7-2,few,TRBD1,TRBJ2-3,CASSLDRGRVTQYF,TGTGCCAGCAGCTTGGACAGGGGGCGTGTTACGCAGTATTTT
TRBV7-2,many,TRBD2,TRBJ2-7,CASSPMGGLSYEQYF,TGTGCCAGCAGCCCCATGGGAGGGCTCTCCTACGAGCAGTACTTC
TRBV4-1,few,TRBD1,TRBJ2-3,CASSQEGQGAFPDTQYF,TGCGCCAGCAGCCAAGAAGGACAGGGGGCTTTCCCAGATACGCAGTATTTT
TRBV20-1,few,.,TRBJ1-1,CSAIGRPMNTEAFF,TGCAGTGCTATAGGCAGGCCCATGAACACTGAAGCTTTCTTT
TRBV12-3/TRBV12-4,.,.,TRBJ2-7,CASSSEISFYYEQYF,TGTGCCAGCAGCTCAGAGATCAGCTTCTACTACGAGCAGTACTTC
TRBV7-2,.,.,TRBJ2-5,CASSLARGRQETQYF,TGTGCCAGCAGCTTAGCCCGGGGCAGACAAGAGACCCAGTACTTC
TRBV12-3/TRBV12-4,few,.,TRBJ2-3,CASSSVRAVNTQYF,TGTGCCAGCAGTTCTGTCAGGGCAGTGAATACGCAGTATTTT
TRBV29-1,few,.,TRBJ2-3,CSVDRRTGGTDTQYF,TGCAGCGTTGATCGGAGGACGGGGGGCACAGATACGCAGTATTTT
TRBV6-5,few,.,TRBJ2-1,CASSSGRGNEQFF,TGTGCCAGCAGTTCCGGACGGGGGAATGAGCAGTTCTTC
TRBV29-1,many,TRBD2,TRBJ2-7,CSVVGLAGGYEQYF,TGCAGCGTTGTTGGGCTAGCGGGAGGCTACGAGCAGTACTTC
TRBV6-1,few,TRBD1,TRBJ1-5,CASQGQQGNQPQHF,TGTGCCAGCCAGGGACAGCAGGGAAATCAGCCCCAGCATTTT
TRBV5-1,.,.,TRBJ2-1,CASSQSTAPGSYNEQFF,TGCGCCAGCAGCCAATCGACAGCACCAGGCTCCTACAATGAGCAGTTCTTC
TRBV12-3/TRBV12-4,.,TRBD2,TRBJ2-3,CASSPRRLAGDTQYF,TGTGCCAGCAGCCCTCGGAGACTAGCAGGCGATACGCAGTATTTT
TRBV20-1,.,.,TRBJ2-1,CSASSRAGNEQFF,TGCAGTGCTAGCAGCAGGGCGGGCAATGAGCAGTTCTTC
TRBV7-2,few,.,TRBJ2-1,CASSHPGSYNEQFF,TGTGCCAGCAGTCACCCCGGGTCCTACAATGAGCAGTTCTTC
TRBV27,few,TRBD2,TRBJ2-1,CASSFTSGTRTNEQFF,TGTGCCAGCAGCTTTACTAGCGGTACAAGGACAAATGAGCAGTTCTTC
TRBV10-2,few,TRBD2,TRBJ2-3,CASMLKLSSGGADTQYF,TGCGCCAGCATGCTAAAGCTTTCTAGCGGGGGAGCAGATACGCAGTATTTT
TRBV3-1,.,.,TRBJ1-2,CASSRGDSLGGYTF,TGTGCCAGCAGCCGAGGAGACAGTCTAGGCGGCTACACCTTC
TRBV5-1,few,TRBD1,TRBJ1-4,CASSVQGATNEKLFF,TGCGCCAGCAGCGTGCAGGGGGCAACTAATGAAAAACTGTTTTTT
TRBV5-6,few,TRBD1,TRBJ2-5,CASSRIQGAKLQETQYF,TGTGCCAGCAGCAGAATACAGGGGGCCAAACTCCAAGAGACCCAGTACTTC
TRBV20-1,.,.,TRBJ1-5,CSAEGGHPQHF,TGCAGTGCCGAGGGAGGTCACCCCCAGCATTTT
TRBV18,.,TRBD1,TRBJ1-2,CASSNNRDSVPGVYGYTF,TGTGCCAGCTCAAACAACCGGGACAGCGTCCCCGGCGTGTATGGCTACACCTTC
TRBV5-1,.,.,TRBJ2-7,CASSPSDSWGKYF,TGCGCCAGCAGTCCCTCAGACAGCTGGGGAAAGTACTTC
TRBV5-1,few,TRBD2,TRBJ2-1,CASSPGTSLYNEQFF,TGCGCCAGCAGCCCCGGGACTAGTTTGTACAATGAGCAGTTCTTC
TRBV27,few,TRBD1,TRBJ2-3,CASSSTSTGRTQYF,TGTGCCAGCAGTTCCACTTCGACAGGGCGCACGCAGTATTTT
TRBV7-2,.,.,TRBJ2-5,CASSSEDPETQYF,TGTGCCAGCAGCTCAGAGGATCCAGAGACCCAGTACTTC
TRBV20-1,few,TRBD1,TRBJ2-5,CSARPISLATTGTGEETQYF,TGCAGTGCAAGGCCTATCTCTTTAGCGACAACCGGGACAGGGGAAGAGACCCAGTACTTC
TRBV7-6,.,.,TRBJ2-7,CASSLEVGNSYEQYF,TGTGCCAGCAGCTTAGAGGTCGGGAACTCCTACGAGCAGTACTTC
TRBV15,few,.,TRBJ1-2,CATRAANYGYTF,TGTGCCACCAGGGCAGCTAACTATGGCTACACCTTC
TRBV20-1,few,.,TRBJ2-5,CSARDPPGFETQYF,TGCAGTGCTAGAGACCCCCCTGGATTCGAGACCCAGTACTTC
TRBV7-2,few,.,TRBJ1-4,CASSSAGVANEKLFF,TGTGCCAGCAGCTCCGCAGGGGTAGCTAATGAAAAACTGTTTTTT
TRBV5-4,few,.,TRBJ2-7,CASSAGTSLYEQYF,TGTGCCAGCAGCGCCGGGACTTCCCTATACGAGCAGTACTTC